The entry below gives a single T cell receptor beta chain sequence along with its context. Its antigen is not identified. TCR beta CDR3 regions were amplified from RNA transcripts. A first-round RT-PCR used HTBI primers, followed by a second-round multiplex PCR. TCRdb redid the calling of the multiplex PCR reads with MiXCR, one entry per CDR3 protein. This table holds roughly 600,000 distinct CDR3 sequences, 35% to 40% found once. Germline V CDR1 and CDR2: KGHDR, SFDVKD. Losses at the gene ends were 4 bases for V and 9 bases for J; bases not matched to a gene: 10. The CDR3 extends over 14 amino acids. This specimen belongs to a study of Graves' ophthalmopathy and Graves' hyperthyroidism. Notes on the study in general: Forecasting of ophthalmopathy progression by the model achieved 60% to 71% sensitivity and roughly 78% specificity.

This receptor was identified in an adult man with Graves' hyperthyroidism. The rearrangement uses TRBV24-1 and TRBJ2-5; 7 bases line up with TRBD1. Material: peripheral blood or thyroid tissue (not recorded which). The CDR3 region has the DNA TGTGCCACCAGTGAAGGACAGGACAATCAGCCCCAGTACTTC. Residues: CATSEGQDNQPQYF.